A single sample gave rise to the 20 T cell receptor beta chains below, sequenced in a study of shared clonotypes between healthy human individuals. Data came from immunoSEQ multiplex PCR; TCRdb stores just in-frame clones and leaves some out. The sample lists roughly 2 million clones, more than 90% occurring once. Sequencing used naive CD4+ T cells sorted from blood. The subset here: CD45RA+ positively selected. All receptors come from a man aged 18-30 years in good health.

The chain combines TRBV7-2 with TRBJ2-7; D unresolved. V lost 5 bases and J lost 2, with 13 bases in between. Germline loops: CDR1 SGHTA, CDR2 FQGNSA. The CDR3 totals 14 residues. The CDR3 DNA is TGTGCCAGCAGCCCCAACTGGTCCGCCTACGAGCAGTACTTC. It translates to CASSPNWSAYEQYF.

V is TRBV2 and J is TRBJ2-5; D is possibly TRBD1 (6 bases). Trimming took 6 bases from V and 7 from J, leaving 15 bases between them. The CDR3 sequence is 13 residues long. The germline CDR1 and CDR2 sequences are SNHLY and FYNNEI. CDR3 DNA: TGTGCCAGCAGATCCCGTGTAGGGGGGACCCAGTACTTC. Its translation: CASRSRVGGTQYF.

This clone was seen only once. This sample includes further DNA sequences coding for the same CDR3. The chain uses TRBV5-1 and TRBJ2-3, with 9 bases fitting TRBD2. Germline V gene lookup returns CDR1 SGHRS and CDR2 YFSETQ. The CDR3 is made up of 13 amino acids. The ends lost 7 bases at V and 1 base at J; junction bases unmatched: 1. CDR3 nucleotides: TGCGCCAGCCGGACTAGCGGCACAGATACGCAGTATTTT. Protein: CASRTSGTDTQYF.

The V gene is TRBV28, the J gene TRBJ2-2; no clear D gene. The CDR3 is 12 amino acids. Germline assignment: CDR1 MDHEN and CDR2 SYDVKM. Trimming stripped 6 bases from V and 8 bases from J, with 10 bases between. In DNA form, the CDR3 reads TGTGCCAGCAGCCCACGGGCGGGGGAGCTGTTTTTT. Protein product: CASSPRAGELFF.

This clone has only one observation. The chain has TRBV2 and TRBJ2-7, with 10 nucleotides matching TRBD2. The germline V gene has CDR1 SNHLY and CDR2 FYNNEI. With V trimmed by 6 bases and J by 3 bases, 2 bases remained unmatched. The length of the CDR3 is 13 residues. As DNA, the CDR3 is TGTGCCAGCAGGCCTAGCGGGAGCTACGAGCAGTACTTC. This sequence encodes CASRPSGSYEQYF.

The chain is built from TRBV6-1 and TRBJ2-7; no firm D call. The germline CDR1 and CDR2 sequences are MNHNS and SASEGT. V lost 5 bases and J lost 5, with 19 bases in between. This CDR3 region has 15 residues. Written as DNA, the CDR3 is TGTGCCAGCAGTCTTCGACCCTTAACAACGGACGAGCAGTACTTC. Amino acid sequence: CASSLRPLTTDEQYF.

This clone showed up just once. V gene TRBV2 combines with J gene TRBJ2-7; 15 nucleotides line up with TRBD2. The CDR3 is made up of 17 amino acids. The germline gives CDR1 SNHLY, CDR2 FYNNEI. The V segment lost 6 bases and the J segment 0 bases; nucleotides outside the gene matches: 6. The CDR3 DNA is TGTGCCAGCAGGGGACTAGCGGGAGGCCCTAGCTCCTACGAGCAGTACTTC. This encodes CASRGLAGGPSSYEQYF.

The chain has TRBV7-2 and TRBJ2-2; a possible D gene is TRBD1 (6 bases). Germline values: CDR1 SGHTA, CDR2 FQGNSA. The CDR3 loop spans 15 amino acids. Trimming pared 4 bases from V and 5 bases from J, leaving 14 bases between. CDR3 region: CASSWTGTSTGELFF. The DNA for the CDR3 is TGTGCCAGCAGCTGGACCGGGACAAGTACCGGGGAGCTGTTTTTT.

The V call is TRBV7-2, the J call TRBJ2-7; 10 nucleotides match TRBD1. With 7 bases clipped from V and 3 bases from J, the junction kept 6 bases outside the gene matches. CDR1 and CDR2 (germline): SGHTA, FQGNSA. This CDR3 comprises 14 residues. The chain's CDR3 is CASTRTGGLYEQYF. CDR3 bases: TGTGCCAGCACCCGGACAGGGGGTCTCTACGAGCAGTACTTC.

CDR3 loop: CAWSVRVGSNQPQHF. CDR3 bases: TGTGCCTGGAGTGTACGGGTGGGCTCCAATCAGCCCCAGCATTTT. The rearrangement joins TRBV30 to TRBJ1-5; D not certain. V was cut by 0 bases and J by 3 bases, with 12 bases left in between. Germline CDR1 reads GTSNPN; CDR2 reads SVGIG (reference sequence). CDR3 length equals 15 residues.

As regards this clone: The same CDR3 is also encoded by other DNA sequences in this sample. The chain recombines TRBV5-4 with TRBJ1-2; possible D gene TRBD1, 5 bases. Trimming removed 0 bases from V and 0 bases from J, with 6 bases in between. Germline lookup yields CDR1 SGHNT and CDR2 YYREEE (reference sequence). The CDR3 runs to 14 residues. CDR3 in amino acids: CASSLGGTNYGYTF. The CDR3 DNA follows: TGTGCCAGCAGCTTGGGGGGGACTAACTATGGCTACACCTTC.

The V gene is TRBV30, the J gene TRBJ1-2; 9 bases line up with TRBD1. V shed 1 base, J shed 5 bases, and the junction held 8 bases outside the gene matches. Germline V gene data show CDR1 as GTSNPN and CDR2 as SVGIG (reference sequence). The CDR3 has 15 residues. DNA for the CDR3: TGTGCCTGGAGTGGACAGACAGGGGGTTGGTATGGCTACACCTTC. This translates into CAWSGQTGGWYGYTF.

CDR3 region: CAISEVRTYEQYF. The CDR3 coding sequence is TGTGCCATCAGTGAGGTCAGAACCTACGAGCAGTACTTC. The chain has TRBV10-3 and TRBJ2-7; no reliable D call. In germline, CDR1 is ENHRY, CDR2 SYGVKD. CDR3 length equals 13 residues. Trimming took off 2 bases at V and 2 bases at J, with 7 bases between the two ends.

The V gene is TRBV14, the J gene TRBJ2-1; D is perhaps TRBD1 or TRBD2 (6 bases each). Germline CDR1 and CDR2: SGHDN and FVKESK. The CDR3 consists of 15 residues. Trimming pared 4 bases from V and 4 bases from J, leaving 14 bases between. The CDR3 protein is CASSLRGLNYNEQFF. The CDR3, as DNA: TGTGCCAGCAGCCTCAGGGGACTTAATTACAATGAGCAGTTCTTC.

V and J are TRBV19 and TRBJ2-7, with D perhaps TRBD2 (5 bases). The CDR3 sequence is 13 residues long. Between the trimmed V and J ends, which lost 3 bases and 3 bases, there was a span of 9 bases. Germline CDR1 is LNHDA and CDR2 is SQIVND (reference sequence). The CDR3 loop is CASSIRGIYEQYF. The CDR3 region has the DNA TGTGCCAGTAGTATTCGGGGAATCTACGAGCAGTACTTC.

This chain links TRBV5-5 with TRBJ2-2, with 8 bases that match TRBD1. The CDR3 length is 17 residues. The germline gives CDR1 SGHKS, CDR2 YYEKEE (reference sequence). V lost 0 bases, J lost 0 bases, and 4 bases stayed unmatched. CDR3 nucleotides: TGTGCCAGCAGCTTGGGGACAGGGTCTACGAACACCGGGGAGCTGTTTTTT. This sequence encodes CASSLGTGSTNTGELFF.

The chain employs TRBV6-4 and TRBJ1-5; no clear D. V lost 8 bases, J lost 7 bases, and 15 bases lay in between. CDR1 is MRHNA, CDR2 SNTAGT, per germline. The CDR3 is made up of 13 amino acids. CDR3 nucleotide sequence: TGTGCCAGCCCACGTCCCGGGAGGCAGCCCCAGCATTTT. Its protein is CASPRPGRQPQHF.

Here the CDR3 DNA reads TGTGCCAGCAGCTTAGAGCTAGCGGGAGTGAGCTCCTACGAGCAGTACTTC. Amino acids: CASSLELAGVSSYEQYF. The J gene is TRBJ2-7, the V gene TRBV7-2; 10 bases fit TRBD2. Trimming removed 1 base from V and 0 bases from J; junction bases left unmatched: 6. Per germline, CDR1 SGHTA and CDR2 FQGNSA. CDR3 length: 17 residues.

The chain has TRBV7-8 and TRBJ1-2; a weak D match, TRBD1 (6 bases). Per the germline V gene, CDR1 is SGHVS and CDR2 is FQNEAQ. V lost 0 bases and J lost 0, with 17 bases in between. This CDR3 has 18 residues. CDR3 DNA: TGTGCCAGCAGCTTAGCGGGAGGTTGGGACAAGGCTAACTATGGCTACACCTTC. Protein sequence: CASSLAGGWDKANYGYTF.

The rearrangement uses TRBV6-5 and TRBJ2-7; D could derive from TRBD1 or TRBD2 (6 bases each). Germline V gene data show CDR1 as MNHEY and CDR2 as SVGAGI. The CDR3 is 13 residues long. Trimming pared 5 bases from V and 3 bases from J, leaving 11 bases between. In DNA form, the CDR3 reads TGTGCCAGCAGTCGGGGGACACTCTACGAGCAGTACTTC. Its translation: CASSRGTLYEQYF.